Below are 18 T cell receptor beta chains sequenced from a single sample in a study of T cell changes during pregnancy in multiple sclerosis. Clones were sequenced by immunoSEQ multiplex PCR, and TCRdb holds only the in-frame ones, with some missing. This sample has approximately 52,000 clones, with 80% to 95% found just once. This sample comprised CD4+ T cells from peripheral blood mononuclear cells, obtained in the second trimester of pregnancy. These receptors originate from a female donor in good health, enrolled as a control in a pregnancy study.

The CDR3 protein is CASSSPWGPNSPLHF. The CDR3 nucleotides read TGTGCCAGCAGTTCCCCGTGGGGCCCGAATTCACCCCTCCACTTT. This chain connects TRBV28 to TRBJ1-6; weak D call: TRBD1 (5 bases). V lost 4 bases and J lost 7, with 14 bases in between. The CDR3 covers 15 residues. Germline CDR1 is MDHEN and CDR2 is SYDVKM.

V gene TRBV30 combines with J gene TRBJ2-7, with 7 nucleotides matching TRBD1. The germline CDR1 and CDR2 sequences are GTSNPN and SVGIG (reference sequence). This CDR3 is built from 14 residues. Trimming took 0 bases from V and 2 from J; bases not matched to a gene: 4. CDR3 bases: TGTGCCTGGAGTGTAGTTGACAGGGCCTACGAGCAGTACTTC. It codes for CAWSVVDRAYEQYF.

On this clone itself: The junction differs from germline at one of its ends, possibly a read error. CDR3 coding DNA: TGTGCTAGCAGCTTAGGGGTGACTGCTTCAGATACGCAGTATTTT. As protein: CASSLGVTASDTQYF. This sequence joins TRBV7-7 and TRBJ2-3, with D perhaps TRBD1 (5 bases). The CDR3 covers 15 residues. The germline gives CDR1 SSHAT, CDR2 FNYEAQ (reference sequence).

This clone was detected a few times. This rearrangement joins TRBV28 to TRBJ2-7; 12 bases are a match to TRBD2. Per the germline V gene, CDR1 is MDHEN and CDR2 is SYDVKM. The CDR3 length is 16 residues. The J segment lost 0 bases and the V segment lost 6 bases, leaving 6 bases of the junction unmatched. CDR3 coding DNA: TGTGCCAGCAGGAGGACTAGCGGGATTCTCTCCTACGAGCAGTACTTC. It codes for CASRRTSGILSYEQYF.

This rearrangement joins TRBV28 to TRBJ1-4; D unresolved. Between the trimmed V and J ends, which lost 6 bases and 8 bases, there was a span of 19 bases. This CDR3 is built from 15 residues. From germline, CDR1 is MDHEN and CDR2 SYDVKM. CDR3 in amino acids: CASSPPPGMGEKLFF. CDR3 coding DNA: TGTGCCAGCAGCCCACCCCCGGGGATGGGGGAAAAACTGTTTTTT.

This chain uses TRBV7-2 with TRBJ1-4; 7 bases agree with TRBD1. This CDR3 is 14 amino acids long. Germline V gives CDR1 SGHTA, CDR2 FQGNSA. V gave up 6 bases and J gave up 4 bases; unmatched junction bases: 5. Here the CDR3 reads CASRGDSLNEKLFF. The DNA of the CDR3 is TGTGCCAGCAGGGGGGACAGCCTTAATGAAAAACTGTTTTTT.

The rearrangement joins TRBV2 to TRBJ2-2; no firm D call. The V and J ends lost 7 bases and 7 bases respectively, with 22 bases between them. Germline V gives CDR1 SNHLY, CDR2 FYNNEI. The CDR3 contains 16 residues. In DNA form, the CDR3 reads TGTGCCAGCATACCAGAGGCTCCCCGAACAAGCGGGGAGCTGTTTTTT. Translation: CASIPEAPRTSGELFF.

This clone was seen more than once but under ten times. This rearrangement joins TRBV19 to TRBJ2-4; D is unclear. Trimming removed 6 bases from V and 1 base from J, with 19 bases in between. The CDR3 sequence is 17 residues long. From germline, CDR1 is LNHDA and CDR2 SQIVND (reference sequence). The chain's CDR3 is CASSALGYPGAKNIQYF. In DNA, the CDR3 is TGTGCCAGTAGCGCGCTGGGTTATCCCGGGGCCAAAAACATTCAGTACTTC. The full variable domain, in which reference TRBV19 and TRBJ2-4 provide the parts outside the CDR3, is DGGITQSPKYLFRKEGQNVTLSCEQNLNHDAMYWYRQDPGQGLRLIYYSQIVNDFQKGDIAEGYSVSREKKESFPLTVTSAQKNPTAFYLCASSALGYPGAKNIQYFGAGTRLSVL.

The chain uses TRBV14 and TRBJ1-2; 11 nucleotides line up with TRBD1. With 2 bases clipped from V and 5 bases from J, the junction kept 7 bases outside the gene matches. CDR3 length: 16 amino acids. Germline lookup yields CDR1 SGHDN and CDR2 FVKESK. The CDR3 loop reads CASSQTPGQGEYGYTF. The CDR3 DNA reads TGTGCCAGCAGCCAAACCCCGGGACAGGGGGAGTATGGCTACACCTTC.

The J gene is TRBJ2-1, the V gene TRBV18; 13 nucleotides line up with TRBD2. V lost 3 bases, J lost 9 bases, and 8 bases stayed unmatched. In germline, CDR1 is KGHSH, CDR2 LQKENI. The CDR3 has 16 residues. The CDR3 loop is CASSPGTSGTLIEQFF. CDR3 bases: TGTGCCAGCTCACCCGGGACTAGCGGGACCTTAATTGAGCAGTTCTTC.

V is TRBV18 and J is TRBJ2-2; TRBD1 matches at 9 bases. Germline V CDR1 and CDR2: KGHSH, LQKENI. V trimming: 2 bases; J trimming: 7 bases; junction bases outside the gene matches: 5. The CDR3 has 15 amino acids. For the CDR3, the DNA is TGTGCCAGCTCACCAAGGACAGGGGATGGCGGGGAGCTGTTTTTT. The encoded protein is CASSPRTGDGGELFF.

The chain joins TRBV10-2 to TRBJ1-1; TRBD1 matches 9 bases. In germline, CDR1 is WSHSY, CDR2 SAAADI. The V gene end was trimmed by 4 bases and the J gene end by 5 bases; junction bases not matched to a gene: 5. This CDR3 is built from 14 residues. The DNA for the CDR3 is TGCGCCAGCAGTGGGACAGGGGTGCGTACTGAAGCTTTCTTT. This sequence encodes CASSGTGVRTEAFF.

The chain couples TRBV11-2 to TRBJ2-1, with 7 positions matching TRBD1. Germline values: CDR1 SGHAT, CDR2 FQNNGV. The CDR3 sequence is 13 residues long. Trimming took 3 bases from V and 6 from J; bases not matched to a gene: 2. The CDR3 nucleotides read TGTGCCAGCAGCTTTAAGGGGGCCAATGAGCAGTTCTTC. This encodes CASSFKGANEQFF.

The V call is TRBV12-5, the J call TRBJ2-2; 12 bases agree with TRBD2. Germline V lookup: CDR1 LGHNT, CDR2 FRNRAP. The V and J ends lost 5 bases and 3 bases, in that order; junction bases with no gene match: 4. The length of the CDR3 is 16 residues. The CDR3 loop is CASGQGLAGYTGELFF. The CDR3 DNA reads as TGTGCTAGTGGTCAGGGACTAGCGGGCTACACCGGGGAGCTGTTTTTT.

The V gene is TRBV20-1, the J gene TRBJ1-2; D is perhaps TRBD1 (5 bases). In germline, CDR1 is DFQATT, CDR2 SNEGSKA (reference sequence). V dropped 4 bases and J dropped 2 bases, with 5 bases sitting between them. The length of the CDR3 is 11 residues. This CDR3 is CSATGNYGYTF. The CDR3 bases are TGCAGTGCTACAGGGAACTATGGCTACACCTTC.

V is TRBV4-1 and J is TRBJ2-5; 7 bases map to TRBD2. The CDR3 extends over 16 amino acids. V was pared by 4 bases and J by 2 bases, with 10 bases of the junction left unmatched. CDR1 is MGHRA and CDR2 is YSYEKL in the germline V gene. For the CDR3, the DNA is TGCGCCAGCAGCCCCCCCAGGGCTAGCGGACAAGAGACCCAGTACTTC. As protein: CASSPPRASGQETQYF.

In this sample, this clone turned up once. A read error may account for a junction end that differs from germline. J is TRBJ2-7 and V is TRBV7-7; 9 nucleotides align to TRBD2. Germline V gene data show CDR1 as SSHAT and CDR2 as FNYEAQ (reference sequence). The CDR3 runs to 15 residues. The CDR3 here is CASSPLAGYSYEQYF. CDR3 in DNA: TGTGCTAGCAGCCCTCTAGCGGGGTACTCCTACGAGCAGTACTTC.

In DNA form, the CDR3 reads TGTGCCAGCAGTTTTCCGGGACAGGGATCATACGAGCAGTACTTC. The encoded protein is CASSFPGQGSYEQYF. V and J are TRBV6-6 and TRBJ2-7; 9 bases match TRBD1. CDR1 is MNHNY, CDR2 SVGAGI, per germline (reference sequence). The CDR3 loop spans 15 amino acids. V was pared by 4 bases and J by 4 bases, with 8 bases of the junction left unmatched.